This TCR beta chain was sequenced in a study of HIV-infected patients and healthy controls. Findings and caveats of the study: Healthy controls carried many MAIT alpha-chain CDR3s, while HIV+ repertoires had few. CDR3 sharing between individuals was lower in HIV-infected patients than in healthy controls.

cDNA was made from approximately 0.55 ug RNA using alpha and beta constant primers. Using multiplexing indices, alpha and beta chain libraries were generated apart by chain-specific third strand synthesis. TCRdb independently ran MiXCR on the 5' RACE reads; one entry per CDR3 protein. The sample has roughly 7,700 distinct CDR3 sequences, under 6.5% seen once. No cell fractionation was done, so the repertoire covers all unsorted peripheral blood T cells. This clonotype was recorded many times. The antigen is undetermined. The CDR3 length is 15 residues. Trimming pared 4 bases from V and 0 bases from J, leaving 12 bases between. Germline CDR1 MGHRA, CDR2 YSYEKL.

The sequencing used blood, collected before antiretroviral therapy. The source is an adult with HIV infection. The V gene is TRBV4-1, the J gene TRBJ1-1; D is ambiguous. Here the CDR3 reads CASSPRTVLNTEAFF. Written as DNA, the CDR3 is TGCGCCAGCAGCCCTCGGACGGTCCTGAACACTGAAGCTTTCTTT.